This is a list of T cell receptor beta chains from one sample in a study of T-cell reconstitution after alpha-beta-depleted transplantation in children. Via MiXCR, TCRdb re-called the PCR reads, giving one row per CDR3 protein. The sample comprises fewer than 550,000 distinct CDR3 sequences, over 10% of which are singletons, and less than 15% rests with the top ten. Sample: PBMCs, mostly from graft donor cells, taken 180 days after TCRalphabeta/CD19-depleted stem cell transplant. The receptors derive from a female patient aged 2-10 years who had a stem cell transplant for aplastic anemia, so the T cells may come from the graft donor. CDR3s include the opening cysteine and the closing phenylalanine or tryptophan. A D gene is named only where the DNA matches it firmly. Expanded clones get a size class; other rows say once, few or many, or leave the size out.

D gene | J gene | clone size | V gene | CDR3 protein | CDR3 DNA
TRBD1 | TRBJ2-2 | few | TRBV7-8 | CASTPRDRGRGGELFF | TGTGCCAGCACCCCGCGAGACAGGGGGCGCGGCGGGGAGCTGTTTTTT
- | TRBJ2-5 | many | TRBV10-2 | CASSESKIYGYYQETQYF | TGCGCCAGCAGTGAGTCGAAGATCTACGGGTACTACCAAGAGACCCAGTACTTC
TRBD1 | TRBJ1-1 | - | TRBV27 | CASSSADRASTEAFF | TGTGCCAGCAGTTCAGCCGACAGGGCCAGCACTGAAGCTTTCTTT
TRBD1 | TRBJ2-1 | - | TRBV7-9 | CASTVTGGFNEQFF | TGTGCCAGCACGGTGACAGGGGGCTTCAATGAGCAGTTCTTC
- | TRBJ1-1 | - | TRBV20-1 | CSARVPGGSTEAFF | TGCAGTGCTAGAGTCCCGGGGGGGAGCACTGAAGCTTTCTTT
- | TRBJ2-4 | - | TRBV5-8 | CASSQGSGKNIQYF | TGTGCCAGCAGTCAGGGCAGCGGGAAAAACATTCAGTACTTC
- | TRBJ2-1 | few | TRBV3-1 | CASSQLRRRGEQFF | TGTGCCAGCAGCCAGCTGAGGCGGAGGGGAGAGCAGTTCTTC
- | TRBJ1-2 | - | TRBV25-1 | CASSEDGANYGYTF | TGTGCCAGCAGTGAAGATGGGGCCAACTATGGCTACACCTTC
TRBD2 | TRBJ2-3 | - | TRBV20-1 | CSAGASGVSTDTQYF | TGCAGTGCTGGGGCTAGCGGAGTTAGCACAGATACGCAGTATTTT
- | TRBJ1-4 | - | TRBV4-2 | CASSQAAANEKLFF | TGTGCCAGCAGCCAGGCTGCAGCTAATGAAAAACTGTTTTTT
- | TRBJ2-6 | - | TRBV9 | CASSVVGTGANVLTF | TGTGCCAGCAGCGTAGTGGGTACTGGGGCCAACGTCCTGACTTTC
TRBD1 | TRBJ2-3 | - | TRBV12-3/TRBV12-4 | CASRLTGGIDTQYF | TGTGCCAGCAGGTTGACAGGGGGCATAGATACGCAGTATTTT
TRBD1 | TRBJ2-1 | - | TRBV7-9 | CASSSRTGWFYNEQFF | TGTGCCAGCAGCTCGCGGACAGGGTGGTTCTACAATGAGCAGTTCTTC
TRBD2 | TRBJ2-1 | many | TRBV20-1 | CSARDFAGGPNEQFF | TGCAGTGCTAGAGATTTTGCGGGAGGGCCGAATGAGCAGTTCTTC
- | TRBJ2-7 | few | TRBV7-2 | CASSLVPSHYEQYF | TGTGCCAGCAGCTTAGTCCCCTCGCACTACGAGCAGTACTTC
- | TRBJ2-4 | - | TRBV28 | CASSFYYRGRTKNIQYF | TGTGCCAGCAGTTTTTACTATAGGGGCCGAACCAAAAACATTCAGTACTTC
- | TRBJ1-6 | many | TRBV7-9 | CASSFLGPNSPLHF | TGTGCCAGCAGCTTTCTGGGGCCAAATTCACCCCTCCACTTT
- | TRBJ2-1 | few | TRBV10-3 | CAISADDEQFF | TGTGCCATCAGTGCTGACGATGAGCAGTTCTTC
- | TRBJ2-7 | - | TRBV7-8 | CASSLEVSTSFEQYF | TGTGCCAGCAGCTTAGAAGTGTCTACGTCGTTCGAGCAGTACTTC
- | TRBJ2-1 | many | TRBV6-1 | CASSVLRDSTYNEQFF | TGTGCCAGCAGTGTCCTGAGGGATAGTACCTACAATGAGCAGTTCTTC
- | TRBJ2-7 | - | TRBV28 | CASSPLDNYEQYF | TGTGCCAGCAGTCCTCTGGACAACTACGAGCAGTACTTC
- | TRBJ2-6 | few | TRBV20-1 | CSATPGAGANVLTF | TGCAGTGCTACCCCCGGTGCTGGGGCCAACGTCCTGACTTTC
TRBD2 | TRBJ2-7 | - | TRBV4-3 | CASSQDTLAGGSYEQYF | TGCGCCAGCAGCCAAGATACCCTAGCGGGAGGGTCCTACGAGCAGTACTTC
- | TRBJ2-7 | - | TRBV27 | CATTVPPSLPWEQYF | TGTGCCACCACCGTCCCCCCGAGTCTTCCTTGGGAGCAGTACTTC
- | TRBJ1-4 | few | TRBV5-1 | CASSWAYGNEKLFF | TGCGCCAGCAGCTGGGCGTACGGTAATGAAAAACTGTTTTTT
TRBD1 | TRBJ1-1 | few | TRBV18 | CASSPVSPGTGGGEAFF | TGTGCCAGCTCACCGGTGAGTCCCGGGACAGGGGGCGGCGAAGCTTTCTTT
TRBD1 | TRBJ2-5 | few | TRBV7-2 | CASSLSGTGQETQYF | TGTGCCAGCAGCTTGTCCGGGACAGGCCAAGAGACCCAGTACTTC
- | TRBJ2-1 | many | TRBV7-2 | CASSSGTPFIEQFF | TGTGCCAGCAGCTCCGGGACTCCATTTATTGAGCAGTTCTTC
TRBD1 | TRBJ2-5 | few | TRBV7-9 | CASSHLRGLADQETQYF | TGTGCCAGCAGCCACCTAAGGGGGCTCGCCGACCAAGAGACCCAGTACTTC
- | TRBJ2-2 | few | TRBV11-3 | CASSTMPTGELFF | TGTGCCAGTTCGACGATGCCCACCGGGGAGCTGTTTTTT
- | TRBJ2-3 | few | TRBV5-1 | CASSLTTLFDTQYF | TGCGCCAGCAGCCTGACCACTCTATTCGATACGCAGTATTTT
- | TRBJ2-5 | few | TRBV10-1 | CASREGKETQYF | TGCGCCAGCAGAGAAGGAAAAGAGACCCAGTACTTC